This TCR beta chain was identified in a study of blood T cell repertoires in COVID-19. Germline values: CDR1 SGDLS, CDR2 YYNGEE. The CDR3 sequence is 18 residues long. With V trimmed by 4 bases and J by 1 base, 10 bases remained unmatched. Data came from immunoSEQ multiplex PCR; TCRdb stores just in-frame clones and leaves some out. The data show some 250,000 clones, roughly nine tenths seen once. The V and J genes are TRBV9 and TRBJ2-5, with TRBD2 matching over 13 bases. The clonotype was recovered from a human donor in a cohort exposed to, infected with or recovered from COVID-19 (not recorded which). The donor label of this sample is uncertain. Sequencing was done on a sample of PBMCs or T cells enriched from blood (not recorded which). CDR3 sequence reads: CASSSRLAGGPTQETQYF. The CDR3, as DNA: TGTGCCAGCAGCTCAAGACTAGCGGGGGGACCTACCCAAGAGACCCAGTACTTC. Full variable domain (remainder filled in from reference TRBV9 and TRBJ2-5): DSGVTQTPKHLITATGQRVTLRCSPRSGDLSVYWYQQSLDQGLQFLIQYYNGEERAKGNILERFSAQQFPDLHSELNLSSLELGDSALYFCASSSRLAGGPTQETQYFGPGTRLLVL.